This T cell receptor beta chain was sequenced during a study of tumor and adjacent non-tumor tissue in lung cancer. Study outcomes and limitations: Significantly higher TCR diversity was found in tumor than normal lung. In normal lung, the top 100 clones were significantly more dominant than in tumor.

A word on this clonotype: Its antigen is not identified.

RNA was extracted from bulk tissue without any cell sorting. The normal lung tissue was taken more than 3 cm from the tumor edge. TCRbeta libraries were built with three rounds of nested PCR, modified from ARM-PCR. Via MiXCR, TCRdb re-called the multiplex PCR reads, giving one row per CDR3 protein. The table lists about 90,000 distinct CDR3 sequences, roughly 77% of them singletons. The sequence was collected from a woman between 45 and 65 years old with non-small cell lung cancer. Sequencing was carried out using distant non-tumor lung tissue.

This CDR3 reads CASSAPPQLTDTQYF. The CDR3 DNA sequence: TGTGCCAGCAGTGCCCCTCCGCAACTCACAGATACGCAGTATTTT. The rearrangement uses TRBV28 and TRBJ2-3; no clear D gene. Trimming cost V 5 bases and J 2 bases, with 14 bases left between them. Germline V CDR1 and CDR2: MDHEN, SYDVKM. There are 15 residues in the CDR3.